This T cell receptor beta chain was retrieved from a study of CD8 T cells in ankylosing spondylitis. Findings of the study overall: Previously reported in reactive arthritis synovial fluid and blood were some of the motif variants.

Germline V CDR1 and CDR2: DFQATT, SNEGSKA (reference sequence). The CDR3 length is 15 residues. J gave up 4 bases and V 4 bases, and 10 bases lay outside the gene matches. Via MiXCR, TCRdb re-called the 5' RACE reads, giving one row per CDR3 protein. The top ten clones hold approximately 3.4% of a sample with around 130,000 distinct CDR3 sequences, approximately 9.7% of them seen once. In its sample, this clonotype was seen many times. Its target is unknown. Sequencing was done on a sample of blood, either unsorted or a sorted T cell fraction (not recorded which). The TCR comes from a male donor with ankylosing spondylitis or in good health (not recorded which). The gene calls are TRBV20-1 and TRBJ2-7; 10 bases fit TRBD1. CDR3 sequence reads: CSANSLDRGTYEQYF. As DNA, the CDR3 is TGCAGTGCTAACAGCCTGGACAGGGGGACTTACGAGCAGTACTTC.